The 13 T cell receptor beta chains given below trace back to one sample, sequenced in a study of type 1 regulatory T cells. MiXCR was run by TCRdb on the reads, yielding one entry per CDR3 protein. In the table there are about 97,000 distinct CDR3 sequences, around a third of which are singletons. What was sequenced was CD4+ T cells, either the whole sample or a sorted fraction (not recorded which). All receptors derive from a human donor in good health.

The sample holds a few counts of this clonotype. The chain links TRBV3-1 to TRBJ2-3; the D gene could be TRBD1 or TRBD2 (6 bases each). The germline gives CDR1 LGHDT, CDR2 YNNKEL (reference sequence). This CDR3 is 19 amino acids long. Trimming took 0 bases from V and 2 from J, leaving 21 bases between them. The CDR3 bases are TGTGCCAGCAGCCAAGAAGGGGGGAGGACCTCATATCTCACAGATACGCAGTATTTT. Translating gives CASSQEGGRTSYLTDTQYF.

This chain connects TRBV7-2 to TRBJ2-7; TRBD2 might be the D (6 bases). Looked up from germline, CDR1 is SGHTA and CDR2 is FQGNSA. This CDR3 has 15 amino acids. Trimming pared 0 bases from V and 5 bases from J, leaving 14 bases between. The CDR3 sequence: CASSLAGLGGDEQYF. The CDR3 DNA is TGTGCCAGCAGCTTAGCGGGACTCGGGGGAGACGAGCAGTACTTC.

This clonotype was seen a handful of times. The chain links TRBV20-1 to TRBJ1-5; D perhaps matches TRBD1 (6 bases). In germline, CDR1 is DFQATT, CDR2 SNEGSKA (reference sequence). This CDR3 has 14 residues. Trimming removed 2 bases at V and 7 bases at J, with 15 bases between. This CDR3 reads CSARNRQAGQPQHF. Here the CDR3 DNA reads TGCAGTGCTAGAAACAGACAGGCCGGACAGCCCCAGCATTTT.

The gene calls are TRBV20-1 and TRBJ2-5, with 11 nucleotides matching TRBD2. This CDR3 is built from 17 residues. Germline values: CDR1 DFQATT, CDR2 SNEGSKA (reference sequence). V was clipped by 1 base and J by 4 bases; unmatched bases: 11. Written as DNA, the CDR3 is TGCAGTGCTAGAGTCCCCGGGACTAGCGGAGGGAGAGAGACCCAGTACTTC. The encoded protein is CSARVPGTSGGRETQYF.

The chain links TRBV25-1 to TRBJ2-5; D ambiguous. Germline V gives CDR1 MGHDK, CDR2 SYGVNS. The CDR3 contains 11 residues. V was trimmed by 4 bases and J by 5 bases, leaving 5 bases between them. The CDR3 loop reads CASSGLETQYF. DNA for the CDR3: TGTGCCAGCAGTGGGTTGGAGACCCAGTACTTC. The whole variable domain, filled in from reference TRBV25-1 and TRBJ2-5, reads EADIYQTPRYLVIGTGKKITLECSQTMGHDKMYWYQQDPGMELHLIHYSYGVNSTEKGDLSSESTVSRIRTEHFPLTLESARPSHTSQYLCASSGLETQYFGPGTRLLVL.

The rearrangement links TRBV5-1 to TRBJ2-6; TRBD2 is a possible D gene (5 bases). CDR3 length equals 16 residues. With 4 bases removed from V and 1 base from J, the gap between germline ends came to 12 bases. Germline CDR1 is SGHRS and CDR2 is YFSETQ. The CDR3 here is CASSPDRGSGANVLTF. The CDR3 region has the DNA TGCGCCAGCAGCCCCGATCGGGGATCTGGGGCCAACGTCCTGACTTTC.

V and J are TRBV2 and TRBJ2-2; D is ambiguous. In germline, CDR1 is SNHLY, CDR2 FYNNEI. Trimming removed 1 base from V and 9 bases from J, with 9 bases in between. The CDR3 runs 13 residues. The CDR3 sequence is CASSEEGFWELFF. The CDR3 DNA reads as TGTGCCAGCAGTGAAGAGGGCTTCTGGGAGCTGTTTTTT.

The CDR3 nucleotides read TGCAGTGCTAGAGATCTCTCCGATGAGCAGTTCTTC. It codes for CSARDLSDEQFF. The chain links TRBV20-1 to TRBJ2-1, with no clear D. V dropped 0 bases and J dropped 8 bases, with 8 bases sitting between them. The CDR3 has 12 amino acids. Germline values: CDR1 DFQATT, CDR2 SNEGSKA (reference sequence).

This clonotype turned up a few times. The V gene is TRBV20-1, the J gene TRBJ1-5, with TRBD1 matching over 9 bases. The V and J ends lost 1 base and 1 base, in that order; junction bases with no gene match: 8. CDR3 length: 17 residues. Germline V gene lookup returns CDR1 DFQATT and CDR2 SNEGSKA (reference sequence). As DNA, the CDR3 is TGCAGTGCTAGAGGGATACAGGGGGCAGGGAGCAATCAGCCCCAGCATTTT. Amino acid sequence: CSARGIQGAGSNQPQHF.

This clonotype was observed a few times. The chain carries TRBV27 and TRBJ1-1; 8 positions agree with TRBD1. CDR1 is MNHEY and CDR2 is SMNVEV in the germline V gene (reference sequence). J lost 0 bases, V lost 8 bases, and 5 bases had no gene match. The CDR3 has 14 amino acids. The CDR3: CASWGTGLNTEAFF. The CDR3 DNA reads TGTGCCAGCTGGGGGACAGGTTTGAACACTGAAGCTTTCTTT.

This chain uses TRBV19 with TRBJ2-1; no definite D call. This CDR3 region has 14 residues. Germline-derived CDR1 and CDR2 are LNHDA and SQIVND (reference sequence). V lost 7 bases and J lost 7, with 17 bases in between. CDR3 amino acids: CASKGRAQRNEQFF. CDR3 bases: TGTGCCAGTAAGGGAAGGGCTCAAAGGAATGAGCAGTTCTTC.

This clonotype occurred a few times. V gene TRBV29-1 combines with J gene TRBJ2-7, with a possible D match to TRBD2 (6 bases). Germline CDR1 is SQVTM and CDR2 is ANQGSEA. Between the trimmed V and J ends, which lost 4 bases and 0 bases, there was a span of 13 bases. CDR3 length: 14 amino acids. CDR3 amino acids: CSVGREASSYEQYF. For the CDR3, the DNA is TGCAGCGTTGGGAGGGAGGCCAGCTCCTACGAGCAGTACTTC.

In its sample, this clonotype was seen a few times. The CDR3 bases are TGTGCCACCAGCAGAGAGCGGCAAGAGACCCAGTACTTC. It encodes CATSRERQETQYF. The V and J genes are TRBV15 and TRBJ2-5; D unclear. The germline V gene encodes CDR1 LNHNV and CDR2 YYDKDF (reference sequence). The CDR3 loop spans 13 amino acids. Trimming pared 0 bases from V and 2 bases from J, leaving 4 bases between.